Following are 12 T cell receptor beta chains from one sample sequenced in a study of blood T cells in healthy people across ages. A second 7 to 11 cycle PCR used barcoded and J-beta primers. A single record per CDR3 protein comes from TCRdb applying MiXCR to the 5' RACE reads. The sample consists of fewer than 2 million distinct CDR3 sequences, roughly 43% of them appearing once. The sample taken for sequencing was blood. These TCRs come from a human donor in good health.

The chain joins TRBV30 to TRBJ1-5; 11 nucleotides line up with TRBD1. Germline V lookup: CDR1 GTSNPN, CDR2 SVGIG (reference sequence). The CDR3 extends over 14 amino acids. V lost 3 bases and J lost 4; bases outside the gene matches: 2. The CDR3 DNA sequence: TGTGCCTGGAGCGGGACAGGGGGAAATCAGCCCCAGCATTTT. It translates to CAWSGTGGNQPQHF.

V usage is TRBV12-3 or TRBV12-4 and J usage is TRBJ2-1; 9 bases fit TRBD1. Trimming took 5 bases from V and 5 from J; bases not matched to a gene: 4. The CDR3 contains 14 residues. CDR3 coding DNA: TGTGCCAGCAGTCCCCGGGACAGGGACAATGAGCAGTTCTTC. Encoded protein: CASSPRDRDNEQFF.

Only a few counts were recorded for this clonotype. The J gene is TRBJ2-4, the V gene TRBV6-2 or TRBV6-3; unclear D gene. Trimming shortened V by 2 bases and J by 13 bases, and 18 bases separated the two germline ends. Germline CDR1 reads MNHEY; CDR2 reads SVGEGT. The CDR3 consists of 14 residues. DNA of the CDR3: TGTGCCAGCAGTTACCGAGACTTGACCCAGGAGCAGTACTTC. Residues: CASSYRDLTQEQYF.

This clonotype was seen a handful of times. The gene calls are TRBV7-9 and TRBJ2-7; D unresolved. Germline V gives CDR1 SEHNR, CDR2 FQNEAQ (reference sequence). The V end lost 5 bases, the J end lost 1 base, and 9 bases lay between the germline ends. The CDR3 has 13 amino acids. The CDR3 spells CASSTSRSYEQYF. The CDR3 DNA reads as TGTGCCAGCAGCACCAGCCGTTCCTACGAGCAGTACTTC.

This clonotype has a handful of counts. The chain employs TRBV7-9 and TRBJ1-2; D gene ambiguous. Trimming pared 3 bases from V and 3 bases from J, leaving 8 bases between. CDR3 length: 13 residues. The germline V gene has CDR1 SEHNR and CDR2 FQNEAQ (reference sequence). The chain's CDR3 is CASSFEGYYGYTF. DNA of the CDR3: TGTGCCAGCAGCTTCGAGGGTTACTATGGCTACACCTTC.

CDR3 bases: TGCGCCAGCAGCCCGGGACAGTTTAAGAAGCAGTTCTTC. Protein: CASSPGQFKKQFF. The chain carries TRBV4-1 and TRBJ2-1, with 7 nucleotides matching TRBD1. V trimming: 4 bases; J trimming: 11 bases; junction bases outside the gene matches: 8. The CDR3 spans 13 residues. From germline, CDR1 is MGHRA and CDR2 YSYEKL.

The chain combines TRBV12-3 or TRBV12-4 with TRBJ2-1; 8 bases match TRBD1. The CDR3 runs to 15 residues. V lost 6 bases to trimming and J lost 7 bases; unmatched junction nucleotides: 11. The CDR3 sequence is CASSPRGRTLNEQFF. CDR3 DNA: TGTGCCAGCAGCCCCAGGGGGCGGACTCTTAATGAGCAGTTCTTC.

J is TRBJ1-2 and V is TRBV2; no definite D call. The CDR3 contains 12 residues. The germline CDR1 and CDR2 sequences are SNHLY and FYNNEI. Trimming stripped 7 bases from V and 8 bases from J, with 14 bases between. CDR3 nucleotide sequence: TGTGCCAGCAAGGCCGAACCCGGGGGCTACACCTTC. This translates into CASKAEPGGYTF.

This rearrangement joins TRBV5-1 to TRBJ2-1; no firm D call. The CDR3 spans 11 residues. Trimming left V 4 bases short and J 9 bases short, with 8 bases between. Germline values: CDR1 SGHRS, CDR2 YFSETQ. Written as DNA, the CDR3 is TGCGCCAGCAGCCCTAGTAGTGAGCAGTTCTTC. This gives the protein CASSPSSEQFF.

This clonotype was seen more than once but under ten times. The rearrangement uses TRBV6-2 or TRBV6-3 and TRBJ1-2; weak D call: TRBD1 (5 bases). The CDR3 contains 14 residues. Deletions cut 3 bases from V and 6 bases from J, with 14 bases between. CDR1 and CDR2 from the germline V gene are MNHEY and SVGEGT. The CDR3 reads CASSYEFRDNGYTF. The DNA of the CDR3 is TGTGCCAGCAGTTATGAATTCAGGGATAATGGCTACACCTTC.

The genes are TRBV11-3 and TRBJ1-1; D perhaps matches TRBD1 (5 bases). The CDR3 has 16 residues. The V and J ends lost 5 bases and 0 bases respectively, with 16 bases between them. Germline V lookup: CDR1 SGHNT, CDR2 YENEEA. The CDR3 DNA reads TGTGCCAGCAGCCAACGACAGACCAACGTGAACACTGAAGCTTTCTTT. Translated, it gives CASSQRQTNVNTEAFF.

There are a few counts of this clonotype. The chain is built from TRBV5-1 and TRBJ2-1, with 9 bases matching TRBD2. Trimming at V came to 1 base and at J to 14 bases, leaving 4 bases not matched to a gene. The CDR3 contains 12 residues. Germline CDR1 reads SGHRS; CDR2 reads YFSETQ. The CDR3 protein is CASSLKGGGEFF. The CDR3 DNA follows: TGCGCCAGCAGCTTGAAAGGCGGGGGGGAGTTCTTC.